Shown below are 3 T cell receptor beta chains from a single sample sequenced in a study of blood T cell repertoires in COVID-19. Method: immunoSEQ multiplex PCR; TCRdb's copy keeps in-frame clones and lacks some. The sample yields more than 150,000 clones, 70% to 90% seen once. Input material: peripheral blood. The receptor source for this set is a man aged 55 to 70 with acute or convalescent COVID-19.

CDR3 DNA sequence: TGTGCCATCAGTGACCCTTGGCTCCCAGATCACAATGAGCAGTTCTTC. This translates into CAISDPWLPDHNEQFF. The chain uses TRBV10-3 and TRBJ2-1; the D is unclear. The CDR3 length is 16 residues. Between the trimmed V and J ends, which lost 3 bases and 5 bases, there was a span of 17 bases. In germline, CDR1 is ENHRY, CDR2 SYGVKD.

The chain joins TRBV11-2 to TRBJ1-6; no definite D call. Germline V gene sequence: CDR1 SGHAT, CDR2 FQNNGV. The ends were cut back, 0 bases at V and 0 bases at J, with 6 bases in the middle. CDR3 length: 16 amino acids. This chain's CDR3 is CASSLDYSSYNSPLHF. The CDR3 nucleotides are TGTGCCAGCAGCTTAGATTACAGCTCCTATAATTCACCCCTCCACTTT.

The chain uses TRBV7-2 and TRBJ2-1; 8 bases agree with TRBD1. V gave up 1 base and J gave up 7 bases; unmatched junction bases: 9. CDR1 and CDR2 from the germline V gene are SGHTA and FQGNSA. The CDR3 extends over 16 amino acids. The chain's CDR3 is CASSLGPGGVENEQFF. In DNA form, the CDR3 reads TGTGCCAGCAGCTTAGGTCCAGGGGGCGTTGAGAATGAGCAGTTCTTC. Based on the CDR3 plus reference TRBV7-2 and TRBJ2-1, the full variable domain is GAGVSQSPSNKVTEKGKDVELRCDPISGHTALYWYRQSLGQGLEFLIYFQGNSAPDKSGLPSDRFSAERTGGSVSTLTIQRTQQEDSAVYLCASSLGPGGVENEQFFGPGTRLTVL.